This T cell receptor beta chain was recovered during a study of T cell repertoires in cytomegalovirus infection. Turning to the study itself: HLA-B-restricted CMV epitopes that are well studied were used alongside recently identified HLA-C-restricted ones. Public TCR beta signatures marked donors with CMV infection and the matching HLA.

This CDR3 has 15 residues. The germline V gene encodes CDR1 MNHNS and CDR2 SASEGT. V lost 0 bases and J 0 bases, leaving 8 bases between the germline ends. The study's findings and limits: CMV carriers with the relevant HLA were identified by cumulative public TCR beta family frequency. CMV-specific TCR beta clonotypes restricted by HLA-C were the ones dominating the ex vivo response.

Note on this clonotype: Its antigen remains unknown.

Using its own MiXCR run on the reads, TCRdb lists one record per CDR3 protein. This table holds about 160,000 distinct CDR3 sequences, roughly 21% found once. The chain is built from TRBV6-1 and TRBJ1-2, with no clear D. This material consisted of CD8+ T cells from cultured PBMCs, taken from culture after CMV antigen stimulation. The sequence was collected from a human donor in good health (CMV status not recorded). Some clones in this sample may be carry-over from other donors' samples. CDR3 region: CASSEAIDPNYGYTF. The CDR3 DNA sequence: TGTGCCAGCAGTGAAGCGATTGATCCTAACTATGGCTACACCTTC.